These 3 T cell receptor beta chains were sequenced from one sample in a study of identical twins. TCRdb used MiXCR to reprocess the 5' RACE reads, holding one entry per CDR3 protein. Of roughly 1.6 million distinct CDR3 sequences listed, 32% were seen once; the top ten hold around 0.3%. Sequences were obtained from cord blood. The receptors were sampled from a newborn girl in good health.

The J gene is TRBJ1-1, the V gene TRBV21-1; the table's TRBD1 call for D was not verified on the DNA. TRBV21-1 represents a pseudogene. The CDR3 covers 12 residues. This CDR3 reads CARGGRNTEAFF. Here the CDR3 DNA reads TGTGCCAGGGGGGGGAGAAACACTGAAGCTTTCTTT.

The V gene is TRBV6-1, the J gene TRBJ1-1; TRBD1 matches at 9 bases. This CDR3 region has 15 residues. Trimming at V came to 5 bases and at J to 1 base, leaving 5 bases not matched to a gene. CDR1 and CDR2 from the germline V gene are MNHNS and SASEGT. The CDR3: CASSRGTGQNTEAFF. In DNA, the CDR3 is TGTGCCAGCAGTCGGGGGACAGGGCAGAACACTGAAGCTTTCTTT.

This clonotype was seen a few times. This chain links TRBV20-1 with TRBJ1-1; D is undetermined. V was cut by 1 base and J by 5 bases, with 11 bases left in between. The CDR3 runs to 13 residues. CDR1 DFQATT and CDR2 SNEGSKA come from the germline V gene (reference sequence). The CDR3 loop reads CSARAPARTEAFF. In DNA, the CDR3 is TGCAGTGCTAGAGCTCCTGCGAGAACTGAAGCTTTCTTT.